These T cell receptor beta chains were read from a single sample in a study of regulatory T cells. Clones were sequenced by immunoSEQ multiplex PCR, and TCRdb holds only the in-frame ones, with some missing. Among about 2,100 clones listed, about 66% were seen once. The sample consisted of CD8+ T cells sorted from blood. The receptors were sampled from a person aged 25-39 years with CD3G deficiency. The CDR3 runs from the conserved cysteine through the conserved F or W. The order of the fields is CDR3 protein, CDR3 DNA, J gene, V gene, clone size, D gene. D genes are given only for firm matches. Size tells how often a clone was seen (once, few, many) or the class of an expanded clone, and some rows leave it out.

CASSLPLDGNEQFF	TGTGCCAGCAGCCTCCCCCTTGATGGAAATGAGCAGTTCTTC	TRBJ2-1	TRBV7-9	.	.
CATNRAKFGYTF	TGTGCCACCAACAGGGCGAAGTTTGGCTACACCTTC	TRBJ1-2	TRBV28	once	.
CASSLRASGGYTF	TGTGCCAGCAGCCTCAGGGCGAGTGGTGGCTACACCTTC	TRBJ1-2	TRBV27	.	.
CASKSGMGTTGSGYTF	TGCGCCAGCAAATCGGGGATGGGGACAACTGGCTCTGGCTACACCTTC	TRBJ1-2	TRBV5-1	few	.
CASSLGWGLDGEQYF	TGCGCCAGCAGCCTTGGATGGGGGCTAGACGGGGAGCAGTACTTC	TRBJ2-7	TRBV5-1	.	.
CASSDGEDEQFF	TGTGCCAGCAGTGACGGGGAAGATGAGCAGTTCTTC	TRBJ2-1	TRBV6-1	.	.
CASSAGLDYEQYF	TGTGCCAGCAGCGCGGGACTTGACTACGAGCAGTACTTC	TRBJ2-7	TRBV7-9	.	.
CASSLFRVNEKLFF	TGTGCCAGCAGTTTATTCAGGGTGAATGAAAAACTGTTTTTT	TRBJ1-4	TRBV28	once	.
CASSGWDRVYDNEQYF	TGTGCCAGCAGTGGGTGGGACAGGGTGTATGATAACGAGCAGTACTTC	TRBJ2-7	TRBV6-1	few	TRBD1
CASSLGQGMTYEQYF	TGCGCCAGCAGCTTAGGACAGGGAATGACCTACGAGCAGTACTTC	TRBJ2-7	TRBV5-1	.	TRBD1
CASSLDPANEQFF	TGTGCCAGCAGCTTAGATCCAGCGAATGAGCAGTTCTTC	TRBJ2-1	TRBV7-9	once	.
CASSPTQQGAGETQYF	TGTGCCAGCAGCCCGACCCAACAAGGGGCCGGAGAGACCCAGTACTTC	TRBJ2-5	TRBV7-8	.	.
CASSLDLISSEQFF	TGTGCCAGCAGCTTGGATTTAATTAGCAGCGAGCAGTTCTTC	TRBJ2-1	TRBV11-2	few	.
CASSLGTSSSYEQYF	TGCGCCAGCAGTTTGGGGACTTCCAGCTCCTACGAGCAGTACTTC	TRBJ2-7	TRBV5-1	.	.
CASSEAPTGSYGYTF	TGTGCCAGCAGTGAAGCACCGACAGGGAGCTATGGCTACACCTTC	TRBJ1-2	TRBV6-1	.	TRBD1
CASSSPSRGDVDTQYF	TGTGCCAGCAGCTCTCCTAGCAGGGGGGATGTAGATACGCAGTATTTT	TRBJ2-3	TRBV7-9	.	.
CASRQALNTEAFF	TGCGCCAGCAGACAGGCCTTGAACACTGAAGCTTTCTTT	TRBJ1-1	TRBV5-1	.	.
CASSFGDLNEQFF	TGTGCCAGCAGCTTCGGCGATCTCAATGAGCAGTTCTTC	TRBJ2-1	TRBV7-9	.	.
CASSLGGREEQYF	TGTGCCAGCAGTTTAGGGGGGCGTGAGGAGCAGTACTTC	TRBJ2-7	TRBV28	.	.
CASGRIGQPQHF	TGTGCCAGCGGCAGGATCGGGCAGCCCCAGCATTTT	TRBJ1-5	TRBV27	.	.
CASTLPDPEAFF	TGTGCCAGCACTCTCCCTGACCCTGAAGCTTTCTTT	TRBJ1-1	TRBV7-9	.	.
CASSLVTGERDTQYF	TGTGCCAGCAGCTTAGTAACAGGGGAGAGAGATACGCAGTATTTT	TRBJ2-3	TRBV7-9	.	TRBD1
CASSSGDTEAFF	TGCGCCAGCAGCTCGGGGGACACTGAAGCTTTCTTT	TRBJ1-1	TRBV5-1	.	.
CASSLGTSGTEGQETQYF	TGTGCCAGCAGCTTAGGGACTAGCGGGACAGAGGGGCAAGAGACCCAGTACTTC	TRBJ2-5	TRBV7-8	few	TRBD2
CASSEAVWLERNPYEQYF	TGTGCCAGCAGTGAAGCGGTCTGGTTGGAACGGAACCCCTACGAGCAGTACTTC	TRBJ2-7	TRBV6-1	.	.
CASSSDGSGEQYF	TGTGCCAGCAGCTCGGACGGCTCTGGGGAGCAGTACTTC	TRBJ2-7	TRBV7-9	once	.
CASSHRGWAYGYTF	TGTGCCAGCAGCCACCGCGGCTGGGCATATGGCTACACCTTC	TRBJ1-2	TRBV28	.	.
CASSPRQETNTEAFF	TGTGCCAGTAGTCCCAGACAGGAGACCAACACTGAAGCTTTCTTT	TRBJ1-1	TRBV19	few	.
CASSFEGFSYEQYF	TGTGCCAGCAGCTTCGAGGGGTTTTCCTACGAGCAGTACTTC	TRBJ2-7	TRBV11-2	large	.
CASSLGGAHMNTEAFF	TGCGCCAGCAGCTTGGGGGGTGCCCACATGAACACTGAAGCTTTCTTT	TRBJ1-1	TRBV5-1	.	.
CASSRDGGAFEQYF	TGTGCCAGCAGTCGGGACGGTGGGGCCTTCGAGCAGTACTTC	TRBJ2-7	TRBV7-9	.	.
CASSHPDREDLVHSPLHF	TGCGCCAGCAGTCATCCGGACAGGGAAGATTTGGTCCATTCACCCCTCCACTTT	TRBJ1-6	TRBV23-1	few	TRBD1
CASSPGGSYEQYF	TGTGCCAGCTCACCAGGGGGTTCCTACGAGCAGTACTTC	TRBJ2-7	TRBV18	.	.
CASAVFYNSPLHF	TGTGCCAGCGCAGTTTTCTATAATTCACCCCTCCACTTT	TRBJ1-6	TRBV6-7	.	.
CASSLGPQDGYTF	TGTGCCAGCAGCTTAGGCCCCCAGGATGGCTACACCTTC	TRBJ1-2	TRBV11-1	.	.
CASSLETNTEAFF	TGTGCCAGCAGCTTAGAGACTAACACTGAAGCTTTCTTT	TRBJ1-1	TRBV11-2	large	.
CAWRLGLAGPFF	TGTGCCTGGAGGTTGGGACTAGCGGGACCGTTCTTC	TRBJ2-1	TRBV30	few	TRBD2
CASSLVGLNTEAFF	TGTGCCAGCAGTTTAGTTGGCCTGAACACTGAAGCTTTCTTT	TRBJ1-1	TRBV27	few	.
CASSLRAAGPGNTIYF	TGTGCCAGCAGTTTAAGGGCGGCAGGGCCTGGAAACACCATATATTTT	TRBJ1-3	TRBV28	.	.
CASRQGGFYEAFF	TGTGCCAGCAGACAAGGGGGGTTTTATGAAGCTTTCTTT	TRBJ1-1	TRBV6-1	few	.
CASSPTGDQPQHF	TGCGCCAGCAGTCCGACAGGAGACCAGCCCCAGCATTTT	TRBJ1-5	TRBV10-2	few	.